The 4 T cell receptor beta chains below all came from one sample that was sequenced in a study of shared clonotypes between healthy human individuals. Clones were read by immunoSEQ multiplex PCR, and TCRdb kept only the in-frame ones, dropping some. The top ten clones hold about 1.4% of a sample with about 1 million clones, about 75% of them seen once. The sequencing sample was made of memory CD4+ T cells sorted from blood. The subset: CD45RA-negative fraction. These receptors were taken from a man younger than 35 in good health.

This chain links TRBV30 with TRBJ2-3; D is undetermined. In germline, CDR1 is GTSNPN, CDR2 SVGIG (reference sequence). V was trimmed by 0 bases and J by 2 bases, leaving 12 bases between them. CDR3 size: 15 residues. In DNA, the CDR3 is TGTGCCTGGAGTGTACGAGCGCCGGTCACAGATACGCAGTATTTT. Protein: CAWSVRAPVTDTQYF.

The chain has TRBV5-1 and TRBJ2-1; weak D call: TRBD1 (6 bases). There are 16 residues in the CDR3. Per germline, CDR1 SGHRS and CDR2 YFSETQ. Trimming shortened V by 1 base and J by 2 bases, and 13 bases separated the two germline ends. The CDR3 DNA is TGCGCCAGCAGCTTGCGGGTGGGGGCGACCTACAATGAGCAGTTCTTC. This translates into CASSLRVGATYNEQFF.

This chain uses TRBV2 with TRBJ1-3; D ambiguous. The V end lost 4 bases, the J end lost 1 base, and 8 bases lay between the germline ends. CDR3 length: 14 amino acids. Germline assignment: CDR1 SNHLY and CDR2 FYNNEI. CDR3 protein: CASSAEGSGNTIYF. CDR3 coding DNA: TGTGCCAGCAGTGCCGAAGGGTCTGGAAACACCATATATTTT.

This clone was found once. The chain employs TRBV11-2 and TRBJ1-1; D is perhaps TRBD1 (5 bases). CDR1 is SGHAT, CDR2 FQNNGV, per germline. Deletions cut 2 bases from V and 3 bases from J, with 10 bases between. The CDR3 length is 14 residues. The CDR3 nucleotides are TGTGCCAGCAGCTTAACGGGGGGATACACTGAAGCTTTCTTT. This codes for CASSLTGGYTEAFF.